Detailed here is one T cell receptor (beta chain). CDR1 and CDR2 (germline): SGHVS, FNYEAQ. V was clipped by 5 bases and J by 2 bases; unmatched bases: 12. CDR3 size: 17 residues. The data were taken from a study of blood T cell repertoires in COVID-19. Study details: Sample material is recorded as cDNA or gDNA derived from T cells, B-cell-depleted T cells, or PBMCs.

TCRdb keeps only in-frame clones here, not all; method: immunoSEQ multiplex PCR. The sample holds about 190,000 clones, around 88% seen once. The TCR sequence derives from a man in his fifties or sixties with active or convalescent COVID-19. This chain uses TRBV7-6 with TRBJ1-3, with 7 bases that match TRBD1. Sequenced sample: peripheral blood. The CDR3 DNA reads as TGTGCCAGCAGCAAAGCTATGGACAGGATAGCTGGAAACACCATATATTTT. It translates to CASSKAMDRIAGNTIYF.